The 27 T cell receptor beta chains below come from one sample, sequenced in a study of untreated major depressive disorder. The method was immunoSEQ multiplex PCR; TCRdb's version includes in-frame clones alone and lacks a portion of them. The sample records around 20,000 clones, over 85% being singletons. Specimen: CD4+ T cells from PBMCs. Receptor source: a man aged 25 to 40 in good health.

V gene TRBV7-8 combines with J gene TRBJ1-5; possible D gene TRBD1, 5 bases. There are 14 residues in the CDR3. The V end was cut by 3 bases, the J end by 5 bases, with 11 bases between. Germline V gene sequence: CDR1 SGHVS, CDR2 FQNEAQ. For the CDR3, the DNA is TGTGCCAGCAGCTTCGGTGGGGGAGATCAGCCCCAGCATTTT. This encodes CASSFGGGDQPQHF.

This chain uses TRBV10-3 with TRBJ1-2, with D uncertain. The CDR3 is 15 amino acids. V was trimmed by 0 bases and J by 4 bases, leaving 12 bases between them. In germline, CDR1 is ENHRY, CDR2 SYGVKD. The CDR3 is CAISESWAVRYGYTF. CDR3 sequence (DNA): TGTGCCATCAGTGAGTCGTGGGCGGTTCGCTATGGCTACACCTTC.

The rearrangement links TRBV6-5 to TRBJ1-2; maybe TRBD1 (5 bases). Trimming took off 2 bases at V and 0 bases at J, with 10 bases between the two ends. The length of the CDR3 is 15 residues. Germline loops: CDR1 MNHEY, CDR2 SVGAGI. The CDR3 DNA sequence: TGTGCCAGCAGTTACGTGGGACGGACTAACTATGGCTACACCTTC. This gives the protein CASSYVGRTNYGYTF.

The chain carries TRBV9 and TRBJ2-5, with TRBD2 identical over 15 bases. The CDR3 sequence is 17 residues long. The germline gives CDR1 SGDLS, CDR2 YYNGEE. V shed 4 bases and J 2 bases; nucleotides not matched to a gene: 6. CDR3 coding DNA: TGTGCCAGCAGCAGTTGGACTAGCGGGAGGGAGCAAGAGACCCAGTACTTC. Translating it yields CASSSWTSGREQETQYF. Full variable domain (outside the CDR3, taken from reference TRBV9 and TRBJ2-5): DSGVTQTPKHLITATGQRVTLRCSPRSGDLSVYWYQQSLDQGLQFLIQYYNGEERAKGNILERFSAQQFPDLHSELNLSSLELGDSALYFCASSSWTSGREQETQYFGPGTRLLVL.

The chain carries TRBV2 and TRBJ2-1; D uncertain. CDR3 length: 14 amino acids. In germline, CDR1 is SNHLY, CDR2 FYNNEI. V was pared by 2 bases and J by 5 bases, with 10 bases between. The CDR3 protein is CASSEKWLHNEQFF. The CDR3 DNA reads as TGTGCCAGCAGTGAAAAGTGGCTTCACAATGAGCAGTTCTTC.

This chain links TRBV19 with TRBJ1-5; TRBD1 might be the D (5 bases). Germline V gives CDR1 LNHDA, CDR2 SQIVND (reference sequence). The CDR3 contains 16 residues. Trimming took 5 bases from V and 0 from J, leaving 14 bases between them. The CDR3 spells CASSGTAVYSNQPQHF. The CDR3 DNA sequence: TGTGCCAGTAGTGGGACTGCCGTCTATAGCAATCAGCCCCAGCATTTT.

The chain links TRBV2 to TRBJ1-2, with 8 nucleotides matching TRBD1. This CDR3 is 13 amino acids long. With 2 bases clipped from V and 7 bases from J, the junction kept 3 bases outside the gene matches. The germline gives CDR1 SNHLY, CDR2 FYNNEI. CDR3 bases: TGTGCCAGCAGTGAATCAGGGGGCTCTGGCTACACCTTC. Protein sequence: CASSESGGSGYTF.

The V gene is TRBV18, the J gene TRBJ1-2, with D possibly matching TRBD1 (5 bases). V was clipped by 4 bases and J by 2 bases, with 17 bases between them. The CDR3 covers 16 residues. CDR1 and CDR2 (germline): KGHSH, LQKENI. Written as DNA, the CDR3 is TGTGCCAGCTCACGAACCGTGGGGGGGAGGAACTATGGCTACACCTTC. Its translation: CASSRTVGGRNYGYTF.

This chain connects TRBV18 to TRBJ2-7, with unresolved D. Germline V gene sequence: CDR1 KGHSH, CDR2 LQKENI. V was trimmed by 6 bases and J by 7 bases, leaving 19 bases between them. This CDR3 is built from 14 residues. In nucleotides, the CDR3 is TGTGCCAGCTCCCCGACCCCCGCCTTGGGGGAGCAGTACTTC. Its protein is CASSPTPALGEQYF.

The chain joins TRBV9 to TRBJ2-7, with TRBD2 matching over 10 bases. The CDR3 has 14 residues. The V and J ends lost 0 bases and 3 bases, in that order; junction bases with no gene match: 0. In germline, CDR1 is SGDLS, CDR2 YYNGEE. In DNA, the CDR3 is TGTGCCAGCAGCGTAGGGACTAGCGGCTACGAGCAGTACTTC. Translating it yields CASSVGTSGYEQYF.

The chain links TRBV25-1 to TRBJ2-5; TRBD2 matches 9 bases. V gave up 6 bases and J gave up 5 bases; unmatched junction bases: 10. This CDR3 is 15 amino acids long. Germline assignment: CDR1 MGHDK and CDR2 SYGVNS. CDR3 sequence reads: CASRLSGSTGETQYF. The CDR3 DNA reads TGTGCCAGCAGGCTTAGCGGGAGCACCGGGGAGACCCAGTACTTC.

This chain connects TRBV4-1 to TRBJ1-5; possible D gene TRBD1, 6 bases. This CDR3 is 16 amino acids long. V was pared by 2 bases and J by 4 bases, with 15 bases between. Germline CDR1 and CDR2: MGHRA and YSYEKL. The CDR3 DNA is TGCGCCAGCAGCCAACGGGCGGCAGGGGCTAATCAGCCCCAGCATTTT. This translates into CASSQRAAGANQPQHF.

This chain connects TRBV9 to TRBJ2-1; 8 bases map to TRBD2. This CDR3 is built from 15 residues. Germline CDR1 and CDR2: SGDLS and YYNGEE. The J segment lost 9 bases and the V segment lost 0 bases, leaving 8 bases of the junction unmatched. The CDR3 region is CASSVEAGALGEQFF. For the CDR3, the DNA is TGTGCCAGCAGCGTAGAAGCGGGAGCTTTAGGTGAGCAGTTCTTC.

The chain couples TRBV2 to TRBJ1-3; D is uncertain. The V gene lost 4 bases and the J gene lost 0 bases, with 10 bases spanning the gap. The germline CDR1 and CDR2 sequences are SNHLY and FYNNEI. The CDR3 runs 15 residues. This CDR3 is CASSVGGSSGNTIYF. Written as DNA, the CDR3 is TGTGCCAGCAGTGTCGGCGGAAGCTCTGGAAACACCATATATTTT.

This sequence joins TRBV19 and TRBJ2-2; D gene unclear. Germline V gives CDR1 LNHDA, CDR2 SQIVND (reference sequence). The CDR3 loop spans 15 amino acids. V was shortened by 3 bases and J by 6 bases, with 14 bases between the two germline ends. CDR3: CASSIWGGFSGELFF. DNA for the CDR3: TGTGCCAGTAGTATTTGGGGTGGGTTCTCCGGGGAGCTGTTTTTT. Filled out from reference TRBV19 and TRBJ2-2, the complete variable domain reads DGGITQSPKYLFRKEGQNVTLSCEQNLNHDAMYWYRQDPGQGLRLIYYSQIVNDFQKGDIAEGYSVSREKKESFPLTVTSAQKNPTAFYLCASSIWGGFSGELFFGEGSRLTVL.

The V call is TRBV5-5, the J call TRBJ1-2, with 7 bases identical to TRBD1. CDR3 length: 12 amino acids. Germline trimming cut 2 bases from V and 6 bases from J; bases unmatched to any gene: 1. In germline, CDR1 is SGHKS, CDR2 YYEKEE (reference sequence). The CDR3 loop is CASSFTGDGYTF. CDR3 DNA: TGTGCCAGCAGCTTTACAGGGGATGGCTACACCTTC.

This clone was seen only once. The genes are TRBV7-9 and TRBJ1-2; no clear D gene. V shed 7 bases and J shed 3 bases, with 9 bases lying between them. Looked up from germline, CDR1 is SEHNR and CDR2 is FQNEAQ (reference sequence). The CDR3 spans 12 residues. CDR3 bases: TGTGCCAGCACCGACGTCTACTATGGCTACACCTTC. Its translation is CASTDVYYGYTF.

The V gene is TRBV21-1, the J gene TRBJ2-7; whether TRBD1, the table's D call, matches the DNA was not checked. TRBV21-1 is a known pseudogene. The CDR3 has 14 amino acids. The CDR3 region has the DNA TGTGCCAGCTTGAGGTGGACAGGCGCCTACGAGCAGTACTTC. It is translated as CASLRWTGAYEQYF.

The genes are TRBV20-1 and TRBJ1-2; TRBD1 is a possible D gene (5 bases). Trimming stripped 5 bases from V and 7 bases from J, with 11 bases between. This CDR3 has 11 amino acids. The germline V gene has CDR1 DFQATT and CDR2 SNEGSKA (reference sequence). The CDR3 DNA follows: TGCAGTGCTGGCCAGGGTGGTGGCTACACCTTC. Residues: CSAGQGGGYTF.

The table lists this clone with a count of one. This chain uses TRBV18 with TRBJ2-7; 11 bases map to TRBD1. The CDR3 totals 15 residues. The junction had 2 bases not matched to a gene; V was cut back by 4 bases and J by 0 bases. The germline CDR1 and CDR2 sequences are KGHSH and LQKENI. CDR3 loop: CASSRGTGGSYEQYF. CDR3 in DNA: TGTGCCAGCTCACGCGGGACAGGGGGCTCCTACGAGCAGTACTTC.

The chain links TRBV30 to TRBJ1-2; TRBD1 is a possible D gene (5 bases). Germline V CDR1 and CDR2: GTSNPN, SVGIG (reference sequence). CDR3 length equals 12 residues. With 5 bases removed from V and 4 bases from J, the gap between germline ends came to 11 bases. The CDR3 protein is CAWWRDFYGYTF. The CDR3 bases are TGTGCCTGGTGGAGGGACTTCTATGGCTACACCTTC.

This chain links TRBV2 with TRBJ2-4; 10 bases match TRBD1. The CDR3 has 14 amino acids. The V and J ends lost 6 bases and 9 bases, in that order; junction bases with no gene match: 8. Germline CDR1 is SNHLY and CDR2 is FYNNEI. The CDR3 reads CASSPGQGTGIQYF. In DNA form, the CDR3 reads TGTGCCAGCAGCCCGGGACAGGGGACGGGCATTCAGTACTTC.

This clone occurred once. This chain connects TRBV9 to TRBJ1-5; no firm D call. This CDR3 region has 13 residues. Germline V gene data show CDR1 as SGDLS and CDR2 as YYNGEE. The V and J ends lost 0 bases and 4 bases respectively, with 5 bases between them. CDR3 region: CASSVDYNQPQHF. The DNA of the CDR3 is TGTGCCAGCAGCGTAGATTATAATCAGCCCCAGCATTTT.

The chain is built from TRBV7-2 and TRBJ2-7; D gene unclear. The CDR3 spans 13 residues. Germline CDR1 reads SGHTA; CDR2 reads FQGNSA. V lost 5 bases, J lost 3 bases, and 11 bases lay in between. CDR3 nucleotide sequence: TGTGCCAGCAGCCCGCGGTTCCTCTACGAGCAGTACTTC. It specifies CASSPRFLYEQYF.

The chain is built from TRBV5-5 and TRBJ1-2, with 9 bases identical to TRBD1. V shed 4 bases and J 4 bases; nucleotides not matched to a gene: 5. There are 14 residues in the CDR3. CDR1 is SGHKS and CDR2 is YYEKEE in the germline V gene (reference sequence). This CDR3 is CASSPGQGAYGYTF. DNA of the CDR3: TGTGCCAGCAGCCCGGGACAGGGTGCCTATGGCTACACCTTC.

This chain links TRBV6-5 with TRBJ1-3; no clear D gene. This CDR3 has 15 residues. The germline V gene has CDR1 MNHEY and CDR2 SVGAGI. V gave up 6 bases and J gave up 0 bases, with 12 bases separating them. CDR3 residues: CASSPGGGSGNTIYF. CDR3 nucleotide sequence: TGTGCCAGCAGCCCGGGCGGCGGCTCTGGAAACACCATATATTTT.

This rearrangement joins TRBV5-6 to TRBJ2-7, with D maybe TRBD1 (6 bases). CDR1 SGHDT and CDR2 YYEEEE come from the germline V gene. The CDR3 loop spans 14 amino acids. V lost 4 bases to trimming and J lost 0 bases, with 11 bases between them. The CDR3 bases are TGTGCCAGCAGCCGCACAGGGACCTCCTACGAGCAGTACTTC. It translates to CASSRTGTSYEQYF.